The T cell receptor beta chain under discussion was sequenced for a study of blood T cell repertoires in COVID-19. The length of the CDR3 is 16 residues. The junction had 8 bases not matched to a gene; V was cut back by 1 base and J by 3 bases. Germline V gene data show CDR1 as SGHAT and CDR2 as FQNNGV. The repertoire was sequenced with immunoSEQ multiplex PCR; TCRdb's copy has only in-frame clones and lacks some. This table holds roughly 440,000 clones, approximately 88% found once. The specimen was peripheral blood. The receptor's source is a woman aged 45-59 years with COVID-19, enrolled during active disease. The chain is built from TRBV11-2 and TRBJ1-1; 7 bases align to TRBD1. CDR3 bases: TGTGCCAGCAGCTTAGGGGCGACAGGGTGGGACACTGAAGCTTTCTTT. It encodes CASSLGATGWDTEAFF.